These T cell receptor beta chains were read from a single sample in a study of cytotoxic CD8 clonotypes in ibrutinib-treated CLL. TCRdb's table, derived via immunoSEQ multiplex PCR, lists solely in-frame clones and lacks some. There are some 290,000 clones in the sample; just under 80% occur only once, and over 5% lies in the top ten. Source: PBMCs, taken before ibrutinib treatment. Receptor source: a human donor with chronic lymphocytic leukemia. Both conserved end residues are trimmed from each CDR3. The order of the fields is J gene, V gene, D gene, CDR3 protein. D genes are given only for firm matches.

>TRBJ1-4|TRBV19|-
ASSIGRGSEKLF
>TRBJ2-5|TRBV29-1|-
SVEPRLVRGETQY
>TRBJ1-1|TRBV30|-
ACYRGGGEAF
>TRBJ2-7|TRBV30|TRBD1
AWSSGQGYEQY
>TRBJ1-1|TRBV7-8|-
ASSPTTGVWTEAF
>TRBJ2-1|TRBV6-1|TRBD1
ASSRGQGNYNEQF
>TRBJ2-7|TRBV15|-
ATSRDGGYEQY
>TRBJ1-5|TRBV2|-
ASSEGWQAGGNQPQH
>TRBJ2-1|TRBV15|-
ATSRDRDSYNEQF
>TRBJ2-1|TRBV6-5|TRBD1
ASSRQGRFNEQF
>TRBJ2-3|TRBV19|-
ASSFRESTDTQY
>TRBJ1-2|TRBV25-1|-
ASSEWKEDYGYT
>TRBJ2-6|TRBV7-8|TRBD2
ASSFRLAGSLFSGANVLT
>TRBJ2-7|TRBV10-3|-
AISSGAGEQY
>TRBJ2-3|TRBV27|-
ASSPLVEADTQY
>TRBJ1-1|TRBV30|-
AWTLGRGGKAF
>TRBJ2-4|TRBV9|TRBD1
ASSPWGQADIQY
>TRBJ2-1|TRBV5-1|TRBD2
ASSVGRASNEQF
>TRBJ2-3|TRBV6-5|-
ASSYSAGSTDTQY
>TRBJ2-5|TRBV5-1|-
ASSPNQETQY
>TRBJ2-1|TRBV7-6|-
ASSAITSQGHNEQF
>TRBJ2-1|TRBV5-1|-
ASSLAGRNNEQF
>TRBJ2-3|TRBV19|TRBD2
ATTGSGGDTQY
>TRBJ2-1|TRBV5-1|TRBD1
ASSLGQGLYNEQF
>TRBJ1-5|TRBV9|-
ASSVQGKSNQPQH
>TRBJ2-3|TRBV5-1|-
ASSLLSGVTDTQY
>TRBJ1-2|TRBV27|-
ASSLSGTWYGYT
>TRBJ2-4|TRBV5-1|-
ASSLGRRLAKNIQY
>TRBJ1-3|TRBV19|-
ASKEQTGSGNTIY
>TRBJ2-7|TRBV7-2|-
ASSLVAGRNYEQY
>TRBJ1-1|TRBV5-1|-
ASSPTPNTEAF
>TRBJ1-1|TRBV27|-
ASSFASRQMNTEAF
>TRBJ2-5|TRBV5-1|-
ASSLEETQY
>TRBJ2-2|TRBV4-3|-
ASSKTLAAENTGELF
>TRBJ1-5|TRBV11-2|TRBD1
ASSEQGGDQPQH
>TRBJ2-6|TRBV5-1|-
ASSPGANVLT
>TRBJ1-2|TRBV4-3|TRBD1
ASSQALPDRDYGYT
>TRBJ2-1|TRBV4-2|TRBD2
ASSQEPGLAGYEQF
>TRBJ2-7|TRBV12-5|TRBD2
ASGLAGEYEQY
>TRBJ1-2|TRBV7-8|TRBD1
ASRTGAGYGYT